A single count supports the clone carrying this T cell receptor (beta chain). Its matching antigen is unknown. V lost 8 bases and J 3 bases, leaving 18 bases between the germline ends. Germline V gives CDR1 MNHNS, CDR2 SASEGT. CDR3 length equals 15 residues. The sample is drawn from a study of memory CD4+ T cells and cytomegalovirus serostatus. In the study overall: Donors were healthy Belgian adults, 10 or so CMV seropositive and 20 to 25 seronegative.

The protocol was immunoSEQ multiplex PCR, while the TCRdb copy is restricted to in-frame clones and leaves out a portion. The sample records approximately 53,000 clones, just under 80% being singletons. Study findings and constraints: About 40% of the roughly 160 known CMV-associated TCRbeta sequences appeared in CD4+ memory.

Single viable CD3+CD4+CD8-CD45RO+ cells were sorted as the memory CD4+ T cells. CMV serostatus came from serum IgG against pp150, pp28, p38, p52. This receptor was identified in an adult in good health and CMV-seronegative. This chain links TRBV6-1 with TRBJ2-3; D may be TRBD1 (6 bases). The specimen was memory CD4+ T cells from blood. The CDR3 DNA is TGTGCCAGCTTAGTTTGGGCCAGGGGTACAGATACGCAGTATTTT. It is translated as CASLVWARGTDTQYF.